The next 17 T cell receptor beta chains were all read from a single sample in a study of long-term antiretroviral therapy in people with HIV. The immunoSEQ assay was v3.0, run at survey level. Sequencing used immunoSEQ multiplex PCR; TCRdb keeps in-frame clones, though not all of them. The repertoire includes around 26,000 clones, 86% of them detected once, and under 5% sits in the top ten. Material: unsorted PBMCs, obtained 2.7 years after starting antiretroviral therapy. The receptors here all came from a man aged 35 to 55 with HIV.

Only one count was recorded for this clone. The DNA of the CDR3 is TGTGCCAGCAGCTCGGGACAGGGGGAAGGTAGCGGGAGGGTTACGCAGTTCTTC. Protein product: CASSSGQGEGSGRVTQFF. V is TRBV28 and J is TRBJ2-1; D is perhaps TRBD1 or TRBD2 (11 bases each). V lost 6 bases to trimming and J lost 12 bases, with 33 bases between them. The CDR3 is 18 residues long. The germline V gene has CDR1 MDHEN and CDR2 SYDVKM.

The J gene is TRBJ1-2, the V gene TRBV28; D is ambiguous. V gave up 1 base and J gave up 1 base, with 10 bases separating them. Germline V CDR1 and CDR2: MDHEN, SYDVKM. The CDR3 sequence is 15 residues long. For the CDR3, the DNA is TGTGCCAGCAGTTTATATCAGAACGTTAACTATGGCTACACCTTC. It is translated as CASSLYQNVNYGYTF.

The rearrangement joins TRBV28 to TRBJ1-5, with D hard to call. Germline-derived CDR1 and CDR2 are MDHEN and SYDVKM. The CDR3 spans 15 residues. V dropped 6 bases and J dropped 5 bases, with 17 bases sitting between them. CDR3 bases: TGTGCCAGCAGCGGGGATACACACACCGATCAGCCCCAGCATTTT. It specifies CASSGDTHTDQPQHF.

In the case of this clone: Compared with germline, one end of the junction differs, possibly owing to a read error. The rearrangement joins TRBV28 to TRBJ1-2; D possibly corresponds to TRBD1 (6 bases). CDR1 and CDR2 (germline): MDHEN, SYDVKM. The CDR3 is 14 residues long. In DNA form, the CDR3 reads TGTGCCAGCATTTTAACAGGGTCCCCCTATGGCTACACCTTC. As protein: CASILTGSPYGYTF.

The V call is TRBV5-5, the J call TRBJ1-1; D is unclear. CDR3 length: 14 residues. Trimming shortened V by 4 bases and J by 5 bases, and 15 bases separated the two germline ends. Germline CDR1 and CDR2: SGHKS and YYEKEE (reference sequence). In DNA form, the CDR3 reads TGTGCCAGCAGCCCAGGATGGGAGGAGACTGAAGCTTTCTTT. This sequence encodes CASSPGWEETEAFF. The full variable domain, its missing parts supplied by reference TRBV5-5 and TRBJ1-1, is DAGVTQSPTHLIKTRGQQVTLRCSPISGHKSVSWYQQVLGQGPQFIFQYYEKEERGRGNFPDRFSARQFPNYSSELNVNALLLGDSALYLCASSPGWEETEAFFGQGTRLTVV.

The CDR3: CASHGQLYEQYF. In nucleotides, the CDR3 is TGTGCCAGCCACGGGCAGCTCTACGAGCAGTACTTC. The rearrangement links TRBV21-1 to TRBJ2-7. TRBV21-1 is an annotated pseudogene. CDR3 length equals 12 residues.

The rearrangement uses TRBV4-2 and TRBJ2-7; D unclear. The CDR3 is made up of 16 amino acids. CDR1 LGHNA and CDR2 YNFKEQ come from the germline V gene. Trimming left V 4 bases short and J 0 bases short, with 16 bases between. The CDR3 spells CASSRNWRISSYEQYF. The DNA for the CDR3 is TGTGCCAGCAGCCGTAACTGGAGAATTTCCTCCTACGAGCAGTACTTC.

This rearrangement joins TRBV21-1 to TRBJ1-2; TRBD1 is the table's D call and was not checked against the DNA. TRBV21-1 is tagged as a pseudogene. This CDR3 spans 16 amino acids. The CDR3 spells CARRTGTRRNDYGYTF. The CDR3 nucleotides are TGTGCCAGAAGGACAGGGACAAGGCGGAACGACTATGGCTACACCTTC.

The rearrangement uses TRBV5-1 and TRBJ2-6; either TRBD1 or TRBD2 may fit D (5 bases each). The germline V gene has CDR1 SGHRS and CDR2 YFSETQ. This CDR3 comprises 19 residues. V was shortened by 4 bases and J by 0 bases, with 20 bases between the two germline ends. The CDR3 loop is CASSRVGQGVLSGANVLTF. DNA of the CDR3: TGCGCCAGCAGCCGAGTTGGGCAGGGAGTACTCTCTGGGGCCAACGTCCTGACTTTC.

The chain employs TRBV5-1 and TRBJ1-2; a possible D gene is TRBD1 (5 bases). Germline V CDR1 and CDR2: SGHRS, YFSETQ. This CDR3 spans 15 amino acids. V gave up 0 bases and J gave up 4 bases, with 13 bases separating them. CDR3 residues: CASSLGEGLSYGYTF. In DNA, the CDR3 is TGCGCCAGCAGCTTGGGCGAGGGGCTGTCCTATGGCTACACCTTC.

The chain employs TRBV19 and TRBJ2-5; D possibly corresponds to TRBD2 (7 bases). The V end lost 6 bases, the J end lost 3 bases, and 14 bases lay between the germline ends. The CDR3 consists of 14 residues. Per the germline V gene, CDR1 is LNHDA and CDR2 is SQIVND (reference sequence). The CDR3 here is CASRKSGGEETQYF. The CDR3 DNA follows: TGTGCCAGTAGAAAGTCGGGGGGCGAAGAGACCCAGTACTTC.

The V gene is TRBV5-4, the J gene TRBJ2-7, with D possibly being TRBD2 (5 bases). The CDR3 consists of 14 residues. From germline, CDR1 is SGHNT and CDR2 YYREEE (reference sequence). V was clipped by 1 base and J by 4 bases, with 12 bases between them. This CDR3 is CASSLSGVEYEQYF. Here the CDR3 DNA reads TGTGCCAGCAGCTTGTCCGGGGTTGAGTACGAGCAGTACTTC.

This chain connects TRBV27 to TRBJ2-7; 11 positions agree with TRBD2. The CDR3 loop spans 15 amino acids. The germline gives CDR1 MNHEY, CDR2 SMNVEV (reference sequence). V gave up 7 bases and J gave up 1 base; unmatched junction bases: 6. CDR3 sequence (DNA): TGTGCCAGCAATCCAACTAGCGGGGGATCCTACGAGCAGTACTTC. This codes for CASNPTSGGSYEQYF.

V is TRBV5-8 and J is TRBJ2-3; D is unclear. This CDR3 comprises 15 residues. CDR1 and CDR2 from the germline V gene are SGHTS and YDEGEE. V lost 0 bases and J 4 bases, leaving 12 bases between the germline ends. The CDR3 region is CASSLDYNRPDTQYF. The CDR3 bases are TGTGCCAGCAGCTTGGACTATAACAGACCAGATACGCAGTATTTT.

The chain combines TRBV28 with TRBJ1-2; no reliable D call. Deletions cut 10 bases from V and 7 bases from J, with 13 bases between. This CDR3 spans 11 amino acids. Germline assignment: CDR1 MDHEN and CDR2 SYDVKM. Here the CDR3 DNA reads TGTGCCACTTTTGACGCGGGTGGCTACACCTTC. This encodes CATFDAGGYTF.

The genes are TRBV19 and TRBJ1-1, with 7 bases fitting TRBD1. Germline CDR1 is LNHDA and CDR2 is SQIVND (reference sequence). The CDR3 has 12 amino acids. With 5 bases clipped from V and 5 bases from J, the junction kept 2 bases outside the gene matches. Here the CDR3 reads CASSPTGTEAFF. The CDR3 DNA reads as TGTGCCAGTAGTCCGACAGGGACTGAAGCTTTCTTT.

CDR3 loop: CASSEAGQGVTPLHF. In DNA form, the CDR3 reads TGTGCCAGCAGTGAAGCGGGACAGGGGGTCACACCCCTCCACTTT. V usage is TRBV6-1 and J usage is TRBJ1-6; TRBD1 matches 11 bases. The germline CDR1 and CDR2 sequences are MNHNS and SASEGT. The CDR3 extends over 15 amino acids. The ends lost 0 bases at V and 11 bases at J; junction bases unmatched: 3.